This TCR beta chain was recorded in a study of T cells after yellow fever vaccination. Study-wide results and limits: Booster sampling recovered most clones from primary vaccination (about 97% CD4, just over 85% CD8). Clonotype sharing between CD4 and CD8 compartments was small.

As to this clonotype: Its target is unknown.

V lost 2 bases and J lost 8; bases outside the gene matches: 7. Germline V lookup: CDR1 SGHRS, CDR2 YFSETQ. CDR3 length: 14 residues. Template switching with 5'RACE generated the TCR cDNA and added a universal primer site and UMIs. Each CDR3 protein gets one entry after TCRdb re-called the 5' RACE reads with MiXCR. The sample shows some 340,000 distinct CDR3 sequences, approximately 4% of them seen only once. The chain has TRBV5-1 and TRBJ1-2; the match to TRBD1 covers 9 bases. The starting material was PBMCs, obtained 5 days after the yellow fever booster vaccination. This receptor was obtained from a young man who received the YFV17D yellow fever vaccine. The CDR3 protein is CASSFWRTGEGYTF. In DNA, the CDR3 is TGCGCCAGCAGCTTTTGGAGGACAGGGGAAGGCTACACCTTC.